These T cell receptor beta chains were read from a single sample in a study of T cell clones after liver transplantation. The repertoire was sequenced with immunoSEQ multiplex PCR; TCRdb's copy has only in-frame clones and lacks some. This sample has around 110,000 clones, with 90% found just once. Sequenced material: CD4+ T cells from blood, taken 12 months after liver transplant. These receptors originate from a human patient who received a liver transplant. A share of the T cells may be of graft donor origin. Each CDR3 is given with its conserved first and last residue. The D gene is left open where the match is weak. Rows give clone size only sometimes, using once, few, many, or a class for an expanded clone.

J gene	D gene	clone size	V gene	CDR3 length	CDR3 DNA	CDR3 protein
TRBJ2-7	TRBD1	few	TRBV6-5	14	TGTGCCAGCAGTGCGGACAGGGGGCCCTACGAGCAGTACTTC	CASSADRGPYEQYF
TRBJ1-2	NA	NA	TRBV28	14	TGTGCCAGCAGTTTAATCAGGGGAGTAGGGGGCTACACCTTC	CASSLIRGVGGYTF
TRBJ1-2	NA	NA	TRBV28	13	TGTGCCAGCAGTTTATCTGGAGGGGGAGGCTACACCTTC	CASSLSGGGGYTF
TRBJ1-2	NA	few	TRBV2	13	TGTGCCAGCAGTGAACAGCGTAACTATGGCTACACCTTC	CASSEQRNYGYTF
TRBJ1-3	NA	NA	TRBV5-6	17	TGTGCCAGCAGCTTGGCAGGGAACCGAGGGCCTGGAAACACCATATATTTT	CASSLAGNRGPGNTIYF
TRBJ2-7	TRBD1	NA	TRBV5-6	13	TGTGCCAGCAGCTTGACAGGGGTGTACGAGCAGTACTTC	CASSLTGVYEQYF
TRBJ1-2	NA	NA	TRBV6-1	14	TGTGCCAGCCTCCGGGACAACGATAACTATGGCTACACCTTC	CASLRDNDNYGYTF
TRBJ1-5	NA	few	TRBV10-3	14	TGTGCCACGGCGGGGGCCAATAGCAATCAGCCCCAGCATTTT	CATAGANSNQPQHF
TRBJ1-1	NA	NA	TRBV11-3	16	TGTGCCAGCAGCTTAGGCCCTACCAGGGTGAACACTGAAGCTTTCTTT	CASSLGPTRVNTEAFF
TRBJ2-5	NA	NA	TRBV5-1	13	TGCGCCAGCAGCTTTGGCGTTCAAGAGACCCAGTACTTC	CASSFGVQETQYF
TRBJ2-5	NA	NA	TRBV10-2	14	TGCGCCAGCAGCACCACTAGCAAACAAGAGACCCAGTACTTC	CASSTTSKQETQYF
TRBJ2-6	NA	NA	TRBV6-1	15	TGTGCCAGCAGGGGAACAGACTCTGGGGCCAACGTCCTGACTTTC	CASRGTDSGANVLTF
TRBJ1-3	NA	NA	TRBV28	20	TGTGCCAGCAGTTCCCATGAAGGACAGCCTATGCTTCGTGGTGGAAACACCATATATTTT	CASSSHEGQPMLRGGNTIYF
TRBJ2-7	TRBD2	NA	TRBV5-1	14	TGCGCCAGCCGGCGGGGGGGAACGAGCGACGAGCAGTACTTC	CASRRGGTSDEQYF
TRBJ1-1	NA	NA	TRBV5-1	15	TGCGCCAGCAGCTTGGTAGGAGAGGGGGGCACTGAAGCTTTCTTT	CASSLVGEGGTEAFF
TRBJ1-1	NA	NA	TRBV6-1	14	TGTGCCAGCAGTGGGCTGGGACAAACAAAAGAAGCTTTCTTT	CASSGLGQTKEAFF
TRBJ2-7	TRBD2	NA	TRBV11-2	16	TGTGCCAGCAGCTCCACTGGGGCAGACGGGGGGGACGAGCAGTACTTC	CASSSTGADGGDEQYF
TRBJ1-2	NA	NA	TRBV9	14	TGTGCCAGCAGCGCGGGCGGGGCCGGGCGGGGCTACACCTTC	CASSAGGAGRGYTF
TRBJ2-1	NA	NA	TRBV18	14	TGTGCCAGCTCACCAGGGGTCTGGGACAATGAGCAGTTCTTC	CASSPGVWDNEQFF
TRBJ2-3	TRBD2	NA	TRBV19	14	TGTGCCAGTAGTCAGACTAGCAAAGCAGATACGCAGTATTTT	CASSQTSKADTQYF
TRBJ1-1	NA	NA	TRBV2	14	TGTGCCAGCAGTGATCAGAGACAATACACTGAAGCTTTCTTT	CASSDQRQYTEAFF
TRBJ1-2	NA	NA	TRBV11-2	13	TGTGCCAGCAGCCAAGGACAGATCTATGGCTACACCTTC	CASSQGQIYGYTF
TRBJ2-7	TRBD2	NA	TRBV11-2	13	TGTGCCAGCAGCCTGGGGGGGGGCTACGAGCAGTACTTC	CASSLGGGYEQYF
TRBJ2-7	NA	NA	TRBV28	14	TGTGCCAGCAGAACATTTAGCGACAACTTTAAGCAGTACTTC	CASRTFSDNFKQYF
TRBJ2-2	NA	NA	TRBV7-6	12	TGTGCCAGCAGCCTAAGGACCGGGGAGCTGTTTTTT	CASSLRTGELFF
TRBJ1-1	NA	NA	TRBV5-1	13	TGCGCCAGCAGCTTGGAATGGGGGACTGAAGCTTTCTTT	CASSLEWGTEAFF
TRBJ2-3	TRBD1	NA	TRBV9	18	TGTGCCAGCAGCGTAGGACGGGCGGGAAGACAGGGGGGAGATACGCAGTATTTT	CASSVGRAGRQGGDTQYF
TRBJ2-7	TRBD2	NA	TRBV11-1	18	TGTGCCAGCAGCTTAGTAGGGGGAGGACTAGCGGGCTCCTACGAGCAGTACTTC	CASSLVGGGLAGSYEQYF
TRBJ2-2	TRBD2	NA	TRBV9	15	TGTGCCAGCAGAGGAGCGGGAGTTGGTACCGGGGAGCTGTTTTTT	CASRGAGVGTGELFF
TRBJ2-5	TRBD1	NA	TRBV14	16	TGTGCCAGCAGCCAAGCCCATGGACAGGGTGAAGAGACCCAGTACTTC	CASSQAHGQGEETQYF
TRBJ2-3	TRBD2	NA	TRBV5-1	16	TGCGCCAGCAGTCACAATAGCGGGAAAGGTTACGATACGCAGTATTTT	CASSHNSGKGYDTQYF
TRBJ2-5	NA	once	TRBV6-1	16	TGTGCCAGCAGTGTCTTTGCGGCGGGAAGAGGCGAGACCCAGTACTTC	CASSVFAAGRGETQYF
TRBJ2-1	TRBD2	NA	TRBV4-1	17	TGCGCCAGCAGCCAAGTCGTGAGGCTGAGCGGGAGCAATGAGCAGTTCTTC	CASSQVVRLSGSNEQFF
TRBJ1-2	TRBD1	NA	TRBV11-3	13	TGTGCCAGCAGCTCCACAGGGGTATATGGCTACACCTTC	CASSSTGVYGYTF
TRBJ1-3	NA	NA	TRBV18	17	TGTGCCAGCTCACCACAGCAGGGAACTGTGACGGGAAACACCATATATTTT	CASSPQQGTVTGNTIYF
TRBJ2-1	TRBD2	NA	TRBV5-1	13	TGCGCCAGCCAAAAGCGGGATGGTGATGAGCAGTTCTTC	CASQKRDGDEQFF
TRBJ2-6	NA	NA	TRBV27	18	TGTGCCAGCAGTTTATTGCCAGCACTACCTTCTGGGGCCAACGTCCTGACTTTC	CASSLLPALPSGANVLTF
TRBJ2-7	TRBD2	NA	TRBV4-3	14	TGCGCCAGCAGCCCGAGCGGGAGACCCTACGGGCAGTACTTC	CASSPSGRPYGQYF
TRBJ1-2	NA	NA	TRBV19	15	TGTGCCAGTAGTCGGTTCAGGGAAGGGACCTATGGCTACACCTTC	CASSRFREGTYGYTF
TRBJ1-4	TRBD1	once	TRBV5-1	15	TGCGCCAGCAGCTTGTTGGGACAGGTGGATGAAAAACTGTTTTTT	CASSLLGQVDEKLFF
TRBJ2-1	TRBD2	few	TRBV7-2	15	TGTGCCAGCAGCCAGACTAGCGGGAGCCACAATGAGCAGTTCTTC	CASSQTSGSHNEQFF
TRBJ1-5	NA	NA	TRBV6-1	14	TGTGCCAGCAGTGAAGTACATACGGGCCAGCCCCAGCATTTT	CASSEVHTGQPQHF
TRBJ2-1	TRBD2	NA	TRBV2	11	TGTGCCAGCAGTTCGGGGGGTGAGCAGTTCTTC	CASSSGGEQFF
TRBJ2-1	NA	NA	TRBV18	13	TGTGCCAGCTCCCCGACCCCCTACAATGAGCAGTTCTTC	CASSPTPYNEQFF
TRBJ2-5	NA	NA	TRBV11-3	14	TGTGCCAGCAGCCTAGAGGGAACGCAAGAGACCCAGTACTTC	CASSLEGTQETQYF
TRBJ2-3	NA	NA	TRBV5-5	12	TGTGCCAGCAGCTTGGCAGTAGATACGCAGTATTTT	CASSLAVDTQYF